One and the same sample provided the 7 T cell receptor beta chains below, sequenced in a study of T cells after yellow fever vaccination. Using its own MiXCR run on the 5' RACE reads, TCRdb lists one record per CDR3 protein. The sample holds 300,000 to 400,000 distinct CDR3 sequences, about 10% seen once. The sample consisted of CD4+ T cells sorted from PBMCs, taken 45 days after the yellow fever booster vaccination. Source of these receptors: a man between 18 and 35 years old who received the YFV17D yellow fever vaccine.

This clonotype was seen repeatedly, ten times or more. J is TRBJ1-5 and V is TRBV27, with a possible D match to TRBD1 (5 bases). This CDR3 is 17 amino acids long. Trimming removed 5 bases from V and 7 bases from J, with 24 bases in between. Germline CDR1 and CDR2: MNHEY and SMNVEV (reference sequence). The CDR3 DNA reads TGTGCCAGCAGTCACAAACCCTTGGGGCAAGTCGGACAGCCCCAGCATTTT. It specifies CASSHKPLGQVGQPQHF.

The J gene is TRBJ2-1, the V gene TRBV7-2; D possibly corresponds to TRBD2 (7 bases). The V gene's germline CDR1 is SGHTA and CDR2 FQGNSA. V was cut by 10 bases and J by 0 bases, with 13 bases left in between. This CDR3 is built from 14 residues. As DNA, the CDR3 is TGTGCCACCCGGGGGGCCCCCTCCTACAATGAGCAGTTCTTC. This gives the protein CATRGAPSYNEQFF.

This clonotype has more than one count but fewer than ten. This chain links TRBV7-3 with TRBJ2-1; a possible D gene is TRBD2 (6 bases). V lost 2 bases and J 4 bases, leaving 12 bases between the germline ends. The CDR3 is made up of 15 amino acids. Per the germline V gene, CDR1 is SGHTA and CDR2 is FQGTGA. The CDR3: CASSLDPAGYNEQFF. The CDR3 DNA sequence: TGTGCCAGCAGCTTAGACCCTGCGGGGTACAATGAGCAGTTCTTC.

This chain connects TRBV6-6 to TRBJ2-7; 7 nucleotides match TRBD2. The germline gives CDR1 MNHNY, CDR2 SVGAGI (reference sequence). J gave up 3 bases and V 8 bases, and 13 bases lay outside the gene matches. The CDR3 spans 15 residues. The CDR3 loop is CASSGGQGNYYEQYF. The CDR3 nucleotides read TGTGCCAGCTCGGGAGGTCAGGGAAATTACTACGAGCAGTACTTC.

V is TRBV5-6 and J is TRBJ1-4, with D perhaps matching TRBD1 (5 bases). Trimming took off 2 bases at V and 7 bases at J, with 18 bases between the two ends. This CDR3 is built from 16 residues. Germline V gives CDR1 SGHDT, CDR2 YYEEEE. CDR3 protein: CASSFGGQGGREKLFF. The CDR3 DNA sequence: TGTGCCAGCAGCTTTGGTGGGCAGGGCGGACGTGAAAAACTGTTTTTT.

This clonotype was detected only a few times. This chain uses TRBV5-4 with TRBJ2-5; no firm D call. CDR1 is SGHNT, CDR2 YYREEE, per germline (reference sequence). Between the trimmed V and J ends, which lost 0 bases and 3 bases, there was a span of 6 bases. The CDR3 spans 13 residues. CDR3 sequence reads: CASSLVVEETQYF. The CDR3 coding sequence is TGTGCCAGCAGCTTGGTAGTGGAAGAGACCCAGTACTTC.

CDR3 sequence reads: CASSQGTSDYYEQYF. In DNA form, the CDR3 reads TGCGCCAGCAGCCAAGGGACTAGCGATTACTACGAGCAGTACTTC. This rearrangement joins TRBV4-3 to TRBJ2-7, with 9 bases that match TRBD2. The germline V gene encodes CDR1 LGHNA and CDR2 YSLEER. V gave up 1 base and J gave up 3 bases; unmatched junction bases: 4. This CDR3 is built from 15 residues.